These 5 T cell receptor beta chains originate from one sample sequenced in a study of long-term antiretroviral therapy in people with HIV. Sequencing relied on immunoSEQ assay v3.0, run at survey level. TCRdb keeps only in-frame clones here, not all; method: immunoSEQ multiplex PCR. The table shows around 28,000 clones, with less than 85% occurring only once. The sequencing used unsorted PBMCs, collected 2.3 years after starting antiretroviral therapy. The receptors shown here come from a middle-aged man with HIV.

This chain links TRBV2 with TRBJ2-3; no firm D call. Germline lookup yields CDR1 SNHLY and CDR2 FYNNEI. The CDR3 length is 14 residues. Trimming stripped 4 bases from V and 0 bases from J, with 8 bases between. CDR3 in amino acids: CASSAESSTDTQYF. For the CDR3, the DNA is TGTGCCAGCAGTGCGGAGTCTAGCACAGATACGCAGTATTTT.

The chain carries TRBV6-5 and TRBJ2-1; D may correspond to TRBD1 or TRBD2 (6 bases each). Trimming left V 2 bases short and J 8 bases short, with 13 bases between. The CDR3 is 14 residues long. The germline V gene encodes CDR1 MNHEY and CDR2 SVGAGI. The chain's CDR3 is CASSYGGDKYEQFF. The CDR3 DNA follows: TGTGCCAGCAGTTACGGAGGGGACAAGTATGAGCAGTTCTTC.

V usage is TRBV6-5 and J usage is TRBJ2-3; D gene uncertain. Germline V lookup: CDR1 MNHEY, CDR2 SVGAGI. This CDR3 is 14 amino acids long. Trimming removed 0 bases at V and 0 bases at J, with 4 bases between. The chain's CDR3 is CASSYSGSTDTQYF. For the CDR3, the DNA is TGTGCCAGCAGTTACTCGGGAAGCACAGATACGCAGTATTTT.

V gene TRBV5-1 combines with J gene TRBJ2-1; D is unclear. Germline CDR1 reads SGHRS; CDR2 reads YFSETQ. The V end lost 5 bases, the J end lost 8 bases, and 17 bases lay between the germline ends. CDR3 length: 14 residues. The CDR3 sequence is CASRLSPSGDEQFF. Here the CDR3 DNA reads TGCGCCAGCAGACTGTCTCCGAGTGGTGATGAGCAGTTCTTC.

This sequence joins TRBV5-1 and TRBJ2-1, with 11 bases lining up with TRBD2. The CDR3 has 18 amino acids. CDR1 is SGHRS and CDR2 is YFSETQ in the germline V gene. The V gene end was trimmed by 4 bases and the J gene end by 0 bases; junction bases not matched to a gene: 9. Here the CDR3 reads CASSQGLAGLSSYNEQFF. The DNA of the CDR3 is TGCGCCAGCAGCCAAGGACTAGCGGGCCTGAGCTCCTACAATGAGCAGTTCTTC.